These 16 T cell receptor beta chains share one sample of origin, sequenced in a study of tumor-infiltrating lymphocytes in primary liver carcinoma. The researchers produced TCR beta cDNA from 500 to 550 ng total RNA with a constant-region primer. Three nested multiplex PCR rounds of slightly modified ARM-PCR generated TCR beta libraries. With TRBV1-TRBV30 forward primers and a C-beta reverse primer, the first two PCR rounds were run for roughly 10 cycles each. From the multiplex PCR reads, TCRdb called clonotypes with MiXCR, one entry per CDR3 protein. The sample holds approximately 340,000 distinct CDR3 sequences, 65% seen once. Unsorted whole blood supplied the RNA, and germline DNA was extracted too. Specimen: peripheral blood. The receptors stem from a man in his forties with primary liver carcinoma and hepatitis B virus infection.

The V and J genes are TRBV10-3 and TRBJ1-1; the match to TRBD1 covers 9 bases. The length of the CDR3 is 14 residues. Germline V gene sequence: CDR1 ENHRY, CDR2 SYGVKD. V shed 6 bases, J shed 7 bases, and the junction held 9 bases outside the gene matches. The DNA for the CDR3 is TGTGCCATCAGGGGGGACAGGGTGAACTATGAAGCTTTCTTT. Amino acids: CAIRGDRVNYEAFF.

This clonotype has at least ten counts. This chain links TRBV29-1 with TRBJ1-1; D ambiguous. Germline assignment: CDR1 SQVTM and CDR2 ANQGSEA. The CDR3 runs 13 residues. Trimming pared 6 bases from V and 1 base from J, leaving 12 bases between. CDR3 residues: CSVSETQNTEAFF. DNA of the CDR3: TGCAGCGTCTCGGAAACCCAGAACACTGAAGCTTTCTTT.

This clonotype was picked up many times. This chain connects TRBV4-1 to TRBJ2-1; D uncertain. Germline CDR1 is MGHRA and CDR2 is YSYEKL. Deletions cut 0 bases from V and 2 bases from J, with 11 bases between. CDR3 size: 16 residues. The CDR3 sequence: CASSQDTAGTYNEQFF. CDR3 DNA: TGCGCCAGCAGCCAAGATACGGCTGGAACCTACAATGAGCAGTTCTTC.

Only one count was recorded for this clonotype. The chain links TRBV5-1 to TRBJ2-5, with D tentatively TRBD2 (5 bases). The CDR3 contains 15 residues. Germline CDR1 and CDR2: SGHRS and YFSETQ. V was cut by 1 base and J by 5 bases, with 15 bases left in between. This CDR3 is CASSLSLRDTETQYF. The DNA of the CDR3 is TGCGCCAGCAGCTTGTCACTTCGGGATACGGAGACCCAGTACTTC.

This clonotype was seen a single time. The CDR3 reads CAGNPFQETQYF. In DNA, the CDR3 is TGTGCCGGCAACCCCTTTCAAGAGACCCAGTACTTC. The chain couples TRBV11-2 to TRBJ2-5; D gene ambiguous. V was cut by 11 bases and J by 2 bases, with 12 bases left in between. The CDR3 totals 12 residues. Germline CDR1 SGHAT, CDR2 FQNNGV.

This clonotype was seen only once. The chain is built from TRBV6-6 and TRBJ1-2; D ambiguous. V lost 2 bases to trimming and J lost 5 bases, with 15 bases between them. Germline CDR1 reads MNHNY; CDR2 reads SVGAGI (reference sequence). CDR3 size: 15 residues. DNA of the CDR3: TGTGCCAGCAGTTACACTAGAGAGCTAAGATATGGCTACACCTTC. This codes for CASSYTRELRYGYTF.

Of note for this clonotype: At one end the junction does not follow the germline gene, possibly because of a read error. The V gene is TRBV11-2, the J gene TRBJ2-7, with 7 bases lining up with TRBD1. The CDR3 consists of 13 residues. Germline lookup yields CDR1 SGHAT and CDR2 FQNNGV. For the CDR3, the DNA is TGTGCCTGCAGCTACGGACAGGCCCACGAGCAGTACTTC. Its protein product is CACSYGQAHEQYF.

This sequence joins TRBV29-1 and TRBJ2-5, with 12 bases identical to TRBD2. J gave up 0 bases and V 1 base, and 3 bases lay outside the gene matches. From germline, CDR1 is SQVTM and CDR2 ANQGSEA. The CDR3 is 16 amino acids. As DNA, the CDR3 is TGCAGCGTTGAAGCACTAGCGGGAGGATACCAAGAGACCCAGTACTTC. Protein sequence: CSVEALAGGYQETQYF.

This clonotype was detected many times. As DNA, the CDR3 is TGTGCCAGCAGCCAACGGGGTTCAGGAAACACCATATATTTT. Its protein product is CASSQRGSGNTIYF. The chain recombines TRBV12-3 or TRBV12-4 with TRBJ1-3; the D is unclear. The CDR3 is 14 amino acids. V shed 6 bases and J shed 4 bases, with 13 bases lying between them.

Comments on this clonotype: Mismatch with germline at one junction end may stem from a read error. The chain combines TRBV11-3 with TRBJ2-1; D ambiguous. The CDR3 spans 13 residues. CDR1 is SGHNT and CDR2 is YENEEA in the germline V gene. CDR3 sequence reads: CAGSSVPGNEHFF. The DNA for the CDR3 is TGTGCCGGCAGCTCGGTTCCAGGCAATGAGCACTTCTTC.

Notes on this clonotype: This may stem from a read error, because a much larger clone lies one nucleotide away. The chain combines TRBV12-3 or TRBV12-4 with TRBJ2-1; D perhaps matches TRBD2 (5 bases). This CDR3 is 17 amino acids long. CDR3 amino acids: CASSFGNRGFRNNVQFF. In DNA, the CDR3 is TGTGCCAGCAGCTTTGGAAATCGCGGGTTCCGTAACAATGTGCAGTTCTTC.

This clonotype showed up just once. The V call is TRBV29-1, the J call TRBJ2-6, with TRBD1 matching over 10 bases. CDR1 and CDR2 from the germline V gene are SQVTM and ANQGSEA. The V and J ends lost 6 bases and 5 bases, in that order; junction bases with no gene match: 13. CDR3 size: 17 residues. CDR3 sequence: CSVHMDRGGARANVLTF. In DNA form, the CDR3 reads TGCAGCGTCCATATGGACAGGGGGGGAGCTAGGGCCAACGTCCTGACTTTC.

About this clonotype: In this CDR3 the conserved last residue, phenylalanine or tryptophan, is missing, so a read error is likely. The rearrangement joins TRBV12-3 or TRBV12-4 to TRBJ1-1; no clear D. Between the trimmed V and J ends, which lost 2 bases and 6 bases, there was a span of 7 bases. The CDR3 totals 12 residues. CDR3 residues: CASSLPAPEAFS. CDR3 nucleotides: TGTGCCAGCAGTTTACCAGCCCCTGAAGCTTTCTCT.

The chain joins TRBV25-1 to TRBJ2-7; the D gene is possibly TRBD1 (5 bases). V gave up 3 bases and J gave up 7 bases, with 10 bases separating them. The germline gives CDR1 MGHDK, CDR2 SYGVNS. The CDR3 has 12 residues. Here the CDR3 reads CASSDDSREQYF. CDR3 DNA: TGTGCCAGCAGTGATGACAGCAGGGAGCAGTACTTC.

This clonotype was counted once. The V call is TRBV11-2, the J call TRBJ2-1; TRBD2 agrees at 9 bases. Germline assignment: CDR1 SGHAT and CDR2 FQNNGV. The CDR3 sequence is 16 residues long. Losses at the gene ends were 7 bases for V and 8 bases for J; bases not matched to a gene: 15. CDR3 residues: CASNSRPSGRIYEQFF. Written as DNA, the CDR3 is TGTGCCAGCAACTCGCGCCCCAGCGGGAGGATCTATGAGCAGTTCTTC.

Remarks on this clonotype: A read error may account for a junction end that differs from germline. The chain couples TRBV5-1 to TRBJ2-2; weak D call: TRBD2 (6 bases). The germline gives CDR1 SGHRS, CDR2 YFSETQ. The CDR3 covers 18 residues. The CDR3 spells CASSLFWRGSSNIGELFF. The CDR3 DNA is TGCGCCAGCAGCTTGTTTTGGCGGGGCAGCTCTAACATCGGGGAGCTGTTTTTT.